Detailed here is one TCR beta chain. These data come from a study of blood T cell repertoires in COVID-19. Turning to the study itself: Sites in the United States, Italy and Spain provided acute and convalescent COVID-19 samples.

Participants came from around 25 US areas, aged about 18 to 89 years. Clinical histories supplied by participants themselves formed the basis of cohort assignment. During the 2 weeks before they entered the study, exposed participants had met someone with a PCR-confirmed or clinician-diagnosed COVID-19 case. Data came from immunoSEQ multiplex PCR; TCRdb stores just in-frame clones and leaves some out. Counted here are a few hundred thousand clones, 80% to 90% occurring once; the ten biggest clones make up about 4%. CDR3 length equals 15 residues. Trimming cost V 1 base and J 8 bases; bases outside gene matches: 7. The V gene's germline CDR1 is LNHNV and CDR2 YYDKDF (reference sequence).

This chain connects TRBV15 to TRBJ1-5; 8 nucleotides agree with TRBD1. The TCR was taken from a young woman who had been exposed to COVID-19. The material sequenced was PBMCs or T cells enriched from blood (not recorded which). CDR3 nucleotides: TGTGCCACCAGCAGAGCGCCAGGGGGCCGGGAGCCCCAGCATTTT. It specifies CATSRAPGGREPQHF. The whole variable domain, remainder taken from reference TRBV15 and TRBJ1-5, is DAMVIQNPRYQVTQFGKPVTLSCSQTLNHNVMYWYQQKSSQAPKLLFHYYDKDFNNEADTPDNFQSRRPNTSFCFLDIRSPGLGDTAMYLCATSRAPGGREPQHFGDGTRLSIL.